These 16 T cell receptor beta chains were sequenced from one sample in a study of cytomegalovirus exposure and HLA in healthy donors. With 60 Vbeta and 13 Jbeta primers, the PCR was carried out. The table came from immunoSEQ multiplex PCR; TCRdb's copy has only in-frame clones and leaves some out. This table has 150,000 to 200,000 clones, 70% to 90% appearing once. Sequencing used PBMCs. These receptors were taken from a woman aged 25 to 45 in good health and CMV-seronegative.

V usage is TRBV9 and J usage is TRBJ2-1, with a possible D match to TRBD2 (5 bases). This CDR3 region has 11 residues. Germline-derived CDR1 and CDR2 are SGDLS and YYNGEE. V lost 7 bases to trimming and J lost 4 bases, with 6 bases between them. The CDR3, as DNA: TGTGCCAGCGGGGAGTACAATGAGCAGTTCTTC. Its translation is CASGEYNEQFF.

The CDR3: CASGLGGTGNTEAFF. The CDR3 region has the DNA TGTGCTAGTGGTTTGGGCGGGACAGGCAACACTGAAGCTTTCTTT. V is TRBV12-5 and J is TRBJ1-1; 8 bases map to TRBD1. Germline CDR1 reads LGHNT; CDR2 reads FRNRAP. This CDR3 is built from 15 residues. V trimming: 1 base; J trimming: 2 bases; junction bases outside the gene matches: 3.

The V call is TRBV2, the J call TRBJ1-1, with 7 nucleotides matching TRBD1. This CDR3 spans 14 amino acids. The trim removed 7 bases at V and 4 bases at J, leaving 9 bases unmatched. Per the germline V gene, CDR1 is SNHLY and CDR2 is FYNNEI. The DNA of the CDR3 is TGTGCCAGCATACCACAGGGGAGAGGCACTGAAGCTTTCTTT. Encoded protein: CASIPQGRGTEAFF.

The rearrangement uses TRBV27 and TRBJ2-1; D might be TRBD1 (6 bases). V was cut by 4 bases and J by 4 bases, with 20 bases left in between. The germline V gene encodes CDR1 MNHEY and CDR2 SMNVEV (reference sequence). CDR3 size: 17 residues. The CDR3 DNA sequence: TGTGCCAGCAGTTCCCCCCGTAGGACAGCTTATTACAATGAGCAGTTCTTC. This gives the protein CASSSPRRTAYYNEQFF.

V gene TRBV5-1 combines with J gene TRBJ2-3; D gene ambiguous. The germline gives CDR1 SGHRS, CDR2 YFSETQ. Trimming cost V 4 bases and J 2 bases, with 5 bases left between them. The CDR3 spans 12 residues. The DNA of the CDR3 is TGCGCCAGCAGCATGTACACAGATACGCAGTATTTT. This codes for CASSMYTDTQYF.

The chain combines TRBV19 with TRBJ2-2, with a weak D call TRBD2 (7 bases). This CDR3 region has 15 residues. Germline CDR1 and CDR2: LNHDA and SQIVND (reference sequence). V lost 3 bases and J 5 bases, leaving 13 bases between the germline ends. For the CDR3, the DNA is TGTGCCAGTAGTATTAACAGGGAGGGTACCGGGGAGCTGTTTTTT. It specifies CASSINREGTGELFF.

The rearrangement uses TRBV5-1 and TRBJ2-5; no reliable D call. The V and J ends lost 0 bases and 3 bases respectively, with 6 bases between them. Germline values: CDR1 SGHRS, CDR2 YFSETQ. The CDR3 extends over 13 amino acids. CDR3 DNA: TGCGCCAGCAGCTTGGATCGCGAAGAGACCCAGTACTTC. Encoded protein: CASSLDREETQYF.

The chain is built from TRBV19 and TRBJ1-5; TRBD1 agrees at 8 bases. Trimming took 4 bases from V and 9 from J; bases not matched to a gene: 14. Germline CDR1 is LNHDA and CDR2 is SQIVND (reference sequence). This CDR3 region has 16 residues. This CDR3 is CASSNQGAHINGPQHF. CDR3 sequence (DNA): TGTGCCAGTAGTAACCAGGGGGCTCATATCAACGGGCCCCAGCATTTT.

The gene calls are TRBV28 and TRBJ2-7; the match to TRBD2 covers 11 bases. Germline V CDR1 and CDR2: MDHEN, SYDVKM. Losses at the gene ends were 7 bases for V and 1 base for J; bases not matched to a gene: 3. The CDR3 loop spans 14 amino acids. The CDR3 nucleotides read TGTGCCAGCACTAGCGGGAGGTGGTCCTACGAGCAGTACTTC. Its protein is CASTSGRWSYEQYF. The whole variable domain, filled in from reference TRBV28 and TRBJ2-7, reads DVKVTQSSRYLVKRTGEKVFLECVQDMDHENMFWYRQDPGLGLRLIYFSYDVKMKEKGDIPEGYSVSREKKERFSLILESASTNQTSMYLCASTSGRWSYEQYFGPGTRLTVT.

This clone has just one count. The V gene is TRBV7-2, the J gene TRBJ2-5, with D unresolved. Germline lookup yields CDR1 SGHTA and CDR2 FQGNSA. V shed 5 bases and J shed 4 bases, with 14 bases lying between them. This CDR3 spans 14 amino acids. The CDR3: CASSPQPSTETQYF. DNA of the CDR3: TGTGCCAGCAGCCCACAGCCCAGCACAGAGACCCAGTACTTC. The full variable domain, completed using reference TRBV7-2 and TRBJ2-5, is GAGVSQSPSNKVTEKGKDVELRCDPISGHTALYWYRQSLGQGLEFLIYFQGNSAPDKSGLPSDRFSAERTGGSVSTLTIQRTQQEDSAVYLCASSPQPSTETQYFGPGTRLLVL.

The chain couples TRBV6-1 to TRBJ1-2, with D hard to call. The CDR3 runs 14 residues. CDR1 is MNHNS, CDR2 SASEGT, per germline. With 5 bases removed from V and 7 bases from J, the gap between germline ends came to 17 bases. The chain's CDR3 is CASSSTGSVSGYTF. In nucleotides, the CDR3 is TGTGCCAGCAGTTCAACGGGGAGTGTTTCTGGCTACACCTTC.

The chain uses TRBV28 and TRBJ2-2, with 12 bases that match TRBD2. V shed 8 bases, J shed 5 bases, and the junction held 9 bases outside the gene matches. The germline V gene encodes CDR1 MDHEN and CDR2 SYDVKM. The CDR3 loop spans 16 amino acids. The CDR3 nucleotides are TGTGCCAGCTTCTCCCTGGGGACTAGCGGGACCGGGGAGCTGTTTTTT. This codes for CASFSLGTSGTGELFF.

This sequence joins TRBV19 and TRBJ2-7, with 9 bases identical to TRBD1. The CDR3 runs 16 residues. Trimming removed 7 bases from V and 9 bases from J; junction bases left unmatched: 19. Germline loops: CDR1 LNHDA, CDR2 SQIVND (reference sequence). The CDR3 DNA reads TGTGCCAGTACCCACACCCCCCAGGGACAGGGATCGGTGCAGTACTTC. Its protein is CASTHTPQGQGSVQYF. Based on the CDR3 plus reference TRBV19 and TRBJ2-7, the full variable domain is DGGITQSPKYLFRKEGQNVTLSCEQNLNHDAMYWYRQDPGQGLRLIYYSQIVNDFQKGDIAEGYSVSREKKESFPLTVTSAQKNPTAFYLCASTHTPQGQGSVQYFGPGTRLTVT.

This clone turned up a few times. Here the CDR3 DNA reads TGTGCCAGCAGCTTGGAGGGGGTCGCTAGGAGGAACACTGAAGCTTTCTTT. It encodes CASSLEGVARRNTEAFF. The chain carries TRBV5-6 and TRBJ1-1, with D possibly matching TRBD1 (6 bases). With 0 bases removed from V and 1 base from J, the gap between germline ends came to 16 bases. The CDR3 covers 17 residues. In germline, CDR1 is SGHDT, CDR2 YYEEEE.

This chain connects TRBV19 to TRBJ1-1; tentatively, D is TRBD1 (5 bases). This CDR3 comprises 15 residues. From germline, CDR1 is LNHDA and CDR2 SQIVND (reference sequence). V lost 9 bases to trimming and J lost 6 bases, with 23 bases between them. For the CDR3, the DNA is TGTGCCAGCCACCCGTCCGGGGCGGGGTTCGCTGAAGCTTTCTTT. Translated, it gives CASHPSGAGFAEAFF.

The gene calls are TRBV5-4 and TRBJ1-3; no clear D gene. Germline lookup yields CDR1 SGHNT and CDR2 YYREEE (reference sequence). The CDR3 spans 13 residues. V was cut by 3 bases and J by 0 bases, with 4 bases left in between. CDR3 sequence reads: CASSSSSGNTIYF. In nucleotides, the CDR3 is TGTGCCAGCAGCTCCAGCTCTGGAAACACCATATATTTT.